The TCR beta chain described here comes from a study of beta chain features in type 1 diabetes. This clone was recorded a few times. No antigen is known for it. Since all of the isolated RNA was reverse transcribed, expressed TCRB transcripts were what got sequenced. TCRdb keeps only in-frame clones here, not all; method: immunoSEQ multiplex PCR. The table shows approximately 280,000 clones, with 14% to 15% occurring only once. General study findings and limits: VDJ junctions in type 1 diabetes patients carried more deletions and fewer insertions. Patients with Type 1 diabetes showed moderately but significantly shorter TCRB CDR3s in all four CD4+ subsets.

This sequence originates from a man aged 18 to 30 with type 1 diabetes. The sample was naive CD4+ T cells from blood.

This chain's CDR3 is CASSLTGGIYNEQFF. CDR3 DNA sequence: TGCGCCAGCAGCCTGACGGGGGGTATCTACAATGAGCAGTTCTTC. This chain joins TRBV5-1 and TRBJ2-1; the match to TRBD2 covers 7 bases. J lost 3 bases, V lost 4 bases, and 7 bases had no gene match. The CDR3 runs 15 residues. CDR1 is SGHRS, CDR2 YFSETQ, per germline.